The following is a TCR beta chain sequence with its context. The assay was immunoSEQ multiplex PCR, and TCRdb's table has in-frame clones only and misses some. In the table there are around 30,000 clones, 86% of which are singletons. The source of the sample is a study of sequential checkpoint blockade in melanoma. The wider study: Patients were randomized 1:1 to nivolumab-then-ipilimumab or ipilimumab-then-nivolumab first-line.

As to treatment: randomized to nivolumab then ipilimumab (arm A) or the reverse (arm B). No patient had prior DNA-damaging chemotherapy. Live CD3+CD8+ CD19− CD56− cells were sorted from PBMCs. The germline V gene encodes CDR1 SGDLS and CDR2 YYNGEE. V was pared by 0 bases and J by 8 bases, with 14 bases of the junction left unmatched. The CDR3 has 17 amino acids. The receptor was isolated from a human donor with melanoma. Material: CD8+ T cells sorted from blood (inferred from file names), obtained from a patient given nivolumab and ipilimumab in sequence. The V gene is TRBV9, the J gene TRBJ2-1; 7 nucleotides line up with TRBD1. The CDR3 DNA reads as TGTGCCAGCAGCGTAGGGTTTAGACAGGGCTTTAACTATGAGCAGTTCTTC. Amino acids: CASSVGFRQGFNYEQFF.